What follows is one T cell receptor beta chain and its context. Its target is unknown. The CDR3 is made up of 15 amino acids. Germline loops: CDR1 MNHEY, CDR2 SVGAGI. The germline V and J ends were trimmed by 2 bases and 5 bases, with 13 bases remaining between them. These data come from a study of shared clonotypes between healthy human individuals. Across the study: CD4 naive and memory got three plates each, CD8 naive two, CD8 memory one.

Study-level results: The study found lower generation probabilities in non-shared clonotypes than in those shared by all four donors. As a rule, naive subsets had a larger estimated richness than memory subsets.

Each subset's genomic DNA was shared equally among a number of immunoSEQ plates. The protocol was immunoSEQ multiplex PCR, while the TCRdb copy is restricted to in-frame clones and leaves out a portion. The table records 2,500,000 or so clones, 85% to 95% of them present only once. The chain has TRBV6-5 and TRBJ2-1, with D perhaps given as TRBD1 or TRBD2 (5 bases each). Material: naive CD4+ T cells from PBMCs. Specified subset: CD45RA+ positively selected. The source is a man aged 18 to 29 in good health. Some clones in this sample may be carry-over from other donors' samples. The CDR3 bases are TGTGCCAGCAGTTACAGATCGACGGGACACAATGAGCAGTTCTTC. This encodes CASSYRSTGHNEQFF.